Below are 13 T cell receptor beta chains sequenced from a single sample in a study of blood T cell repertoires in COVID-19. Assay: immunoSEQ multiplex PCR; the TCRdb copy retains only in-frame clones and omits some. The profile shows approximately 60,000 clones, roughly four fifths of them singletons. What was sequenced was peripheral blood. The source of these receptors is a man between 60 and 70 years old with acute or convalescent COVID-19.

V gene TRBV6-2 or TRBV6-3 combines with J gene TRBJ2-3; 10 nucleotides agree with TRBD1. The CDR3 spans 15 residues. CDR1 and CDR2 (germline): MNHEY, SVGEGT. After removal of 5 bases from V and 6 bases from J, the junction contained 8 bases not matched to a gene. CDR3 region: CASSPRDRGSDTQYF. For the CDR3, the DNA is TGTGCCAGCAGTCCCCGGGACAGGGGTTCGGATACGCAGTATTTT.

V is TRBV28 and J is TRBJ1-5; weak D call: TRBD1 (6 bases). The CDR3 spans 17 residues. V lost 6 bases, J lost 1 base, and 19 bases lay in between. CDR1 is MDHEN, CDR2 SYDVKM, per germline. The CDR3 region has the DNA TGTGCCAGCAGAGTTCCCTACGGGGGGGCGAGCAATCAGCCCCAGCATTTT. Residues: CASRVPYGGASNQPQHF.

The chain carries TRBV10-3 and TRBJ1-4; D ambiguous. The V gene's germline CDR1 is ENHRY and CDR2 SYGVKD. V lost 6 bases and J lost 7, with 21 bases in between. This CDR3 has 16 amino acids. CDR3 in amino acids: CAIRPKPAVDGEKLFF. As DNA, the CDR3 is TGTGCCATCAGACCCAAGCCCGCGGTAGATGGTGAAAAACTGTTTTTT.

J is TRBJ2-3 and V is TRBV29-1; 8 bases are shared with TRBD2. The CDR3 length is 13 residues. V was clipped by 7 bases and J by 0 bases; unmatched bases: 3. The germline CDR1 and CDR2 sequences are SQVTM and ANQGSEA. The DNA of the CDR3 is TGCAGCGAGGTAGCGGGAAGCACAGATACGCAGTATTTT. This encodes CSEVAGSTDTQYF.

The CDR3 reads CASTTSGRTGELFF. The DNA for the CDR3 is TGTGCCAGCACGACTAGCGGGAGGACCGGGGAGCTGTTTTTT. The J gene is TRBJ2-2, the V gene TRBV6-5, with 13 nucleotides matching TRBD2. Germline loops: CDR1 MNHEY, CDR2 SVGAGI. The CDR3 has 14 amino acids. Trimming removed 7 bases from V and 5 bases from J; junction bases left unmatched: 1.

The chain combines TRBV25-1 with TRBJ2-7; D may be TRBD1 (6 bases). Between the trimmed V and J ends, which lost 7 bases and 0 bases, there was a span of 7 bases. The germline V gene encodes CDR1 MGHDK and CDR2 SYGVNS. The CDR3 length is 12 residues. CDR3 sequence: CASKGGSYEQYF. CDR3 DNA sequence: TGTGCCAGCAAAGGGGGCTCCTACGAGCAGTACTTC.

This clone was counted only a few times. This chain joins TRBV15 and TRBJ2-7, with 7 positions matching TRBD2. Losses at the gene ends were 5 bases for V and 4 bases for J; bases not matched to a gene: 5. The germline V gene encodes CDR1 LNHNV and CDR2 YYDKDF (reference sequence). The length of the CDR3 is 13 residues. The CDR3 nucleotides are TGTGCCACCAGCGTAGGACTAGAGTACGAGCAGTACTTC. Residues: CATSVGLEYEQYF.

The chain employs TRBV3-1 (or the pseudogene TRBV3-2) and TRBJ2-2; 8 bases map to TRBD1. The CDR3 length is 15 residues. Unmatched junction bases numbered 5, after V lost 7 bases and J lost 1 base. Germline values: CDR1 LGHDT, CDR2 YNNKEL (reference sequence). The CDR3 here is CASKTGQVNTGELFF. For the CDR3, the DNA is TGTGCCAGCAAGACGGGACAGGTGAACACCGGGGAGCTGTTTTTT.

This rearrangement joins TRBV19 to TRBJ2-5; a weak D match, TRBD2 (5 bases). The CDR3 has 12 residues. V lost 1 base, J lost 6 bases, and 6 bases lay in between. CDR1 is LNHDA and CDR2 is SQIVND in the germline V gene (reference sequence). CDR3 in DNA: TGTGCCAGTAGTATAGGAGGGAAGACCCAGTACTTC. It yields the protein CASSIGGKTQYF.

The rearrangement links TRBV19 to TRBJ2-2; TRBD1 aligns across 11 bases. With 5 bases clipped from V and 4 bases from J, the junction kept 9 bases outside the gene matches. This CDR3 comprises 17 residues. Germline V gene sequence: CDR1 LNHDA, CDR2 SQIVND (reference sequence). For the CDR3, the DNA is TGTGCCAGTAGTGTCCGGACAGGGGGCGCGAGCACCGGGGAGCTGTTTTTT. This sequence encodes CASSVRTGGASTGELFF.

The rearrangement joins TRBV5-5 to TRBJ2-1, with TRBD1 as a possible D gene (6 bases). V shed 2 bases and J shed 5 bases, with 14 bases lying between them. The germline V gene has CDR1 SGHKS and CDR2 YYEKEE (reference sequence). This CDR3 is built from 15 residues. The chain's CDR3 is CASSFKWGRDNEQFF. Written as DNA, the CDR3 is TGTGCCAGCAGCTTTAAGTGGGGGCGAGACAATGAGCAGTTCTTC.

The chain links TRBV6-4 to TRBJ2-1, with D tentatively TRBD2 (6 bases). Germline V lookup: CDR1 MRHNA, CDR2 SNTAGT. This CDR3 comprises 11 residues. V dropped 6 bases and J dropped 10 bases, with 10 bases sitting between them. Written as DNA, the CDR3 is TGTGCCAGCAGGTTGAGCGGGGAGCAGTTCTTC. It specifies CASRLSGEQFF.

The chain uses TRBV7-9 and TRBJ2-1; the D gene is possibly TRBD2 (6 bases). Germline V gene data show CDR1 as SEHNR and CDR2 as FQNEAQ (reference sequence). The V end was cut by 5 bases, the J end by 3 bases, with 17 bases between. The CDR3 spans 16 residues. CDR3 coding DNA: TGTGCCAGCAGCCCGCCGGCTAGCGCACACTACAATGAGCAGTTCTTC. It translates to CASSPPASAHYNEQFF.